The source of this T cell receptor (beta chain) is a study of blood T cell repertoires in COVID-19. Overall study: COVID-19 samples from acute and convalescent phases originated in the United States, Italy and Spain. Sources were T cells, B-cell-depleted T cells, or PBMCs; the material itself was cDNA or gDNA.

TCRdb's copy holds only in-frame clones and misses some; the assay was immunoSEQ multiplex PCR. This table has more than 110,000 clones, more than 75% appearing once. Trimming stripped 3 bases from V and 6 bases from J, with 15 bases between. CDR1 and CDR2 (germline): KGHSH, LQKENI. The CDR3 is 15 amino acids. This receptor was obtained from a man at least 80 years old with acute or convalescent COVID-19. The material sequenced was peripheral blood. The J gene is TRBJ1-5, the V gene TRBV18, with a weak D call TRBD1 (5 bases). In DNA form, the CDR3 reads TGTGCCAGCTCACCGAGGCAGGGTGAAGGTCAGCCCCAGCATTTT. It codes for CASSPRQGEGQPQHF.